Presented here are 24 T cell receptor beta chains from one specimen sequenced in a study of blood T cell repertoires in COVID-19. The data were produced by immunoSEQ multiplex PCR, yet TCRdb's version contains in-frame clones alone and is incomplete. The profile shows roughly 240,000 clones, 70% to 90% of them singletons. Sequenced input: peripheral blood. Receptor source: a man between 18 and 29 years old with active or convalescent COVID-19.

The CDR3, as DNA: TGTGCCAGCAGCCCCCCTACCCTAGCGGGAAGATTTAACGCAGATACGCAGTATTTT. Protein product: CASSPPTLAGRFNADTQYF. The V gene is TRBV13, the J gene TRBJ2-3; 9 bases are a match to TRBD2. CDR1 is PRHDT and CDR2 is FYEKMQ in the germline V gene (reference sequence). With V trimmed by 5 bases and J by 4 bases, 19 bases remained unmatched. This CDR3 has 19 residues. The full variable domain, with the rest looked up from reference TRBV13 and TRBJ2-3, is AAGVIQSPRHLIKEKRETATLKCYPIPRHDTVYWYQQGPGQDPQFLISFYEKMQSDKGSIPDRFSAQQFSDYHSELNMSSLELGDSALYFCASSPPTLAGRFNADTQYFGPGTRLTVL.

CDR3: CATSVRGIAGEGVGEQFF. The DNA for the CDR3 is TGTGCCACCAGTGTAAGGGGGATAGCGGGAGAGGGGGTCGGTGAGCAGTTCTTC. This sequence joins TRBV24-1 and TRBJ2-1, with 9 bases that match TRBD2. Germline V gene sequence: CDR1 KGHDR, CDR2 SFDVKD. This CDR3 comprises 18 residues. V dropped 5 bases and J dropped 9; count of bases not matched to a gene: 19.

The rearrangement joins TRBV24-1 to TRBJ1-5; 12 bases fit TRBD1. The J segment lost 8 bases and the V segment lost 5 bases, leaving 12 bases of the junction unmatched. From germline, CDR1 is KGHDR and CDR2 SFDVKD. CDR3 length: 17 residues. CDR3 DNA: TGTGCCACCAGTGGTCCCGGGACAGGGGGCTACTTAGAGCCCCAGCATTTT. Translation: CATSGPGTGGYLEPQHF.

V gene TRBV7-3 combines with J gene TRBJ2-2; D gene ambiguous. The CDR3 contains 13 residues. Looked up from germline, CDR1 is SGHTA and CDR2 is FQGTGA. Trimming cost V 1 base and J 7 bases, with 7 bases left between them. The CDR3 bases are TGTGCCAGCAGCTTAAATCCGGGCGGGGAGCTGTTTTTT. As protein: CASSLNPGGELFF.

The rearrangement links TRBV5-1 to TRBJ2-7, with 7 bases fitting TRBD1. V lost 5 bases to trimming and J lost 1 base; unmatched junction nucleotides: 6. The CDR3 consists of 14 residues. From germline, CDR1 is SGHRS and CDR2 YFSETQ. The CDR3 sequence is CASSPGTDSYEQYF. Here the CDR3 DNA reads TGCGCCAGCAGTCCCGGGACAGATTCCTACGAGCAGTACTTC.

The chain is built from TRBV10-2 and TRBJ1-5, with TRBD1 matching over 9 bases. Germline V gives CDR1 WSHSY, CDR2 SAAADI. With 7 bases clipped from V and 6 bases from J, the junction kept 7 bases outside the gene matches. The CDR3 is made up of 14 amino acids. The CDR3 loop reads CASTDLTGGQPQHF. The DNA for the CDR3 is TGCGCCAGCACCGACCTGACAGGGGGTCAGCCCCAGCATTTT.

This clone was counted only a few times. The chain has TRBV4-3 and TRBJ2-1, with TRBD2 matching over 9 bases. Germline CDR1 and CDR2: LGHNA and YSLEER. This CDR3 contains 15 residues. J lost 8 bases, V lost 1 base, and 6 bases had no gene match. The CDR3 DNA sequence: TGCGCCAGCAGCCAAGGGAAGCGGGAGGTCGATGAGCAGTTCTTC. The encoded protein is CASSQGKREVDEQFF.

The CDR3 DNA follows: TGTGCCAGCAGCTCGACGGGGGGCCCGAGCTCCTACAATGAGCAGTTCTTC. Translation: CASSSTGGPSSYNEQFF. The V call is TRBV11-2, the J call TRBJ2-1, with D perhaps matching TRBD2 (7 bases). The CDR3 has 17 amino acids. Between the trimmed V and J ends, which lost 4 bases and 0 bases, there was a span of 16 bases. From germline, CDR1 is SGHAT and CDR2 FQNNGV. The full variable domain, in which reference TRBV11-2 and TRBJ2-1 provide the parts outside the CDR3, is EAGVAQSPRYKIIEKRQSVAFWCNPISGHATLYWYQQILGQGPKLLIQFQNNGVVDDSQLPKDRFSAERLKGVDSTLKIQPAKLEDSAVYLCASSSTGGPSSYNEQFFGPGTRLTVL.

The rearrangement joins TRBV4-1 to TRBJ2-1; 8 bases match TRBD1. This CDR3 region has 15 residues. Per the germline V gene, CDR1 is MGHRA and CDR2 is YSYEKL. J lost 5 bases, V lost 6 bases, and 9 bases had no gene match. The CDR3 region is CASRPDRGANNEQFF. The CDR3 region has the DNA TGCGCCAGCAGACCCGACAGGGGAGCAAACAATGAGCAGTTCTTC.

The chain uses TRBV25-1 and TRBJ1-2; the match to TRBD1 covers 9 bases. The trim removed 1 base at V and 6 bases at J, leaving 6 bases unmatched. Per germline, CDR1 MGHDK and CDR2 SYGVNS. This CDR3 region has 15 residues. In DNA form, the CDR3 reads TGTGCCAGCAGTGAATGGGGACAGGGAGCCCATGGCTACACCTTC. Residues: CASSEWGQGAHGYTF.

V usage is TRBV11-2 and J usage is TRBJ2-1; 10 bases match TRBD2. The germline gives CDR1 SGHAT, CDR2 FQNNGV. With V trimmed by 0 bases and J by 7 bases, 12 bases remained unmatched. The length of the CDR3 is 18 residues. The CDR3 DNA sequence: TGTGCCAGCAGCTTAGATCAAAGCGGGGGGGCCCATCGGAATGAGCAGTTCTTC. It encodes CASSLDQSGGAHRNEQFF.

J is TRBJ2-1 and V is TRBV6-5; the match to TRBD1 covers 7 bases. There are 16 residues in the CDR3. With V trimmed by 1 base and J by 1 base, 4 bases remained unmatched. CDR1 is MNHEY and CDR2 is SVGAGI in the germline V gene. The CDR3: CASSYYDRVSYNEQFF. CDR3 coding DNA: TGTGCCAGCAGTTACTACGACAGGGTGTCCTACAATGAGCAGTTCTTC.

The chain has TRBV5-1 and TRBJ1-6; no clear D. CDR1 is SGHRS and CDR2 is YFSETQ in the germline V gene. Between the trimmed V and J ends, which lost 5 bases and 9 bases, there was a span of 21 bases. CDR3 length: 16 residues. The CDR3 loop reads CASRPEIGAAVSPLHF. CDR3 bases: TGCGCCAGCAGACCCGAAATAGGAGCGGCGGTTTCACCCCTCCACTTT.

This sequence joins TRBV7-9 and TRBJ1-3, with a possible D match to TRBD1 (5 bases). V dropped 2 bases and J dropped 0 bases, with 8 bases sitting between them. CDR3 length: 15 residues. Germline assignment: CDR1 SEHNR and CDR2 FQNEAQ (reference sequence). The CDR3 nucleotides read TGTGCCAGCAGCTTACAGGGTTTCTCTGGAAACACCATATATTTT. It yields the protein CASSLQGFSGNTIYF. Full variable domain (rest looked up from reference TRBV7-9 and TRBJ1-3): DTGVSQNPRHKITKRGQNVTFRCDPISEHNRLYWYRQTLGQGPEFLTYFQNEAQLEKSRLLSDRFSAERPKGSFSTLEIQRTEQGDSAMYLCASSLQGFSGNTIYFGEGSWLTVV.

V and J are TRBV6-6 and TRBJ1-4; D may be TRBD1 (5 bases). The CDR3 totals 16 residues. Trimming removed 2 bases from V and 2 bases from J, with 12 bases in between. Germline CDR1 MNHNY, CDR2 SVGAGI (reference sequence). The CDR3: CASSYASGSTNEKLFF. The CDR3 nucleotides are TGTGCCAGCAGTTACGCATCAGGGTCGACTAATGAAAAACTGTTTTTT.

The chain is built from TRBV19 and TRBJ1-6, with TRBD1 as a possible D gene (6 bases). V gave up 7 bases and J gave up 7 bases, with 11 bases separating them. In germline, CDR1 is LNHDA, CDR2 SQIVND (reference sequence). This CDR3 region has 13 residues. The CDR3 DNA sequence: TGTGCCAGTATGTCGCAGGGGAATTCACCCCTCCACTTT. This codes for CASMSQGNSPLHF.

In regard to this clone: This same CDR3 is encoded by further DNA sequences in the sample. The rearrangement uses TRBV2 and TRBJ1-2; weak D call: TRBD1 (6 bases). V shed 4 bases and J shed 2 bases, with 8 bases lying between them. This CDR3 is built from 13 residues. The germline V gene encodes CDR1 SNHLY and CDR2 FYNNEI. The CDR3 loop is CASSVQGNYGYTF. CDR3 DNA sequence: TGTGCCAGCAGTGTACAGGGCAACTATGGCTACACCTTC.

V gene TRBV7-9 combines with J gene TRBJ1-2; a possible D gene is TRBD1 (6 bases). V lost 5 bases to trimming and J lost 7 bases, with 23 bases between them. The CDR3 is made up of 16 amino acids. Germline V gene data show CDR1 as SEHNR and CDR2 as FQNEAQ (reference sequence). The CDR3 nucleotides are TGTGCCAGCAGCCTCGTGGGTCAGGGGCCCCTCCGTGGCTACACCTTC. It specifies CASSLVGQGPLRGYTF.

The V gene is TRBV5-1, the J gene TRBJ1-1; D is unresolved. Germline V gene data show CDR1 as SGHRS and CDR2 as YFSETQ. Trimming stripped 4 bases from V and 3 bases from J, with 7 bases between. This CDR3 has 12 amino acids. CDR3 nucleotide sequence: TGCGCCAGCAGCGGAGGATACACTGAAGCTTTCTTT. It is translated as CASSGGYTEAFF.

The CDR3 DNA is TGTGCCAGCAGCTTAAATCTAAACAATGAGCAGTTCTTC. The encoded protein is CASSLNLNNEQFF. V usage is TRBV11-2 and J usage is TRBJ2-1; D gene uncertain. The germline gives CDR1 SGHAT, CDR2 FQNNGV. The CDR3 is made up of 13 amino acids. V gave up 2 bases and J gave up 5 bases, with 7 bases separating them.

The chain employs TRBV30 and TRBJ2-3, with 7 bases lining up with TRBD2. Germline assignment: CDR1 GTSNPN and CDR2 SVGIG (reference sequence). The CDR3 has 14 residues. The V segment lost 5 bases and the J segment 2 bases; nucleotides outside the gene matches: 7. CDR3 amino acids: CAWQTGGFTDTQYF. In DNA, the CDR3 is TGTGCCTGGCAGACGGGAGGATTCACAGATACGCAGTATTTT.

The chain is built from TRBV24-1 and TRBJ1-5; unclear D gene. CDR1 KGHDR and CDR2 SFDVKD come from the germline V gene. Trimming shortened V by 3 bases and J by 7 bases, and 12 bases separated the two germline ends. The CDR3 extends over 14 amino acids. CDR3 protein: CATSDGPSRQPQHF. In DNA form, the CDR3 reads TGTGCCACCAGTGATGGGCCGAGTCGGCAGCCCCAGCATTTT.

The chain joins TRBV5-4 to TRBJ2-7, with 7 bases matching TRBD1. The J segment lost 8 bases and the V segment lost 4 bases, leaving 6 bases of the junction unmatched. The CDR3 runs 12 residues. In germline, CDR1 is SGHNT, CDR2 YYREEE (reference sequence). CDR3 amino acids: CASSPDRVKQYF. DNA for the CDR3: TGTGCCAGCAGCCCCGACAGGGTGAAGCAGTACTTC.

The table lists this clone with a few counts. This chain links TRBV6-4 with TRBJ2-2; D is unresolved. The CDR3 runs to 13 residues. V lost 0 bases and J 5 bases, leaving 4 bases between the germline ends. In germline, CDR1 is MRHNA, CDR2 SNTAGT. The CDR3 DNA is TGTGCCAGCAGTGACTCGACAACCGGGGAGCTGTTTTTT. It encodes CASSDSTTGELFF.